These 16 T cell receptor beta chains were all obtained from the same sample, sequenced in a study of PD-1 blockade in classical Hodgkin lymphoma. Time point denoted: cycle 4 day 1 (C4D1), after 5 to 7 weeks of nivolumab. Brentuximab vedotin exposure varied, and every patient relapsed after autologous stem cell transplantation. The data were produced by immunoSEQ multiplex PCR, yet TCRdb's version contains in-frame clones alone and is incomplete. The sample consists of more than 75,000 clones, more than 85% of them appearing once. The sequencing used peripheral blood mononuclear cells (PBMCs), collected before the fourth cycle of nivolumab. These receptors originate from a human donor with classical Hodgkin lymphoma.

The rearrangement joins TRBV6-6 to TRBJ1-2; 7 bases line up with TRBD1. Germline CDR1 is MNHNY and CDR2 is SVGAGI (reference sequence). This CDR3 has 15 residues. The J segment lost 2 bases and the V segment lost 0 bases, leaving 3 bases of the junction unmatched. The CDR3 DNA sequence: TGTGCCAGCAGTTACTCTACAGGGGAGAACTATGGCTACACCTTC. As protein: CASSYSTGENYGYTF.

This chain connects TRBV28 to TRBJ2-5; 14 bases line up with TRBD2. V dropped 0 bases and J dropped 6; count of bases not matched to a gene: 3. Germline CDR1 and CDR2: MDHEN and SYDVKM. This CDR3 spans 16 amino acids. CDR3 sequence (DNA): TGTGCCAGCAGTTTATGGGGACTAGCGGGAGAAAAGACCCAGTACTTC. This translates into CASSLWGLAGEKTQYF.

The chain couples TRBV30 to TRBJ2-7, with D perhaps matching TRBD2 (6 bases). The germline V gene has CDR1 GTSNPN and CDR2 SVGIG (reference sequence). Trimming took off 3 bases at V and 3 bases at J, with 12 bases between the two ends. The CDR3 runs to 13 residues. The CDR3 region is CAWRQPGVYEQYF. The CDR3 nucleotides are TGTGCCTGGAGACAGCCGGGGGTCTACGAGCAGTACTTC.

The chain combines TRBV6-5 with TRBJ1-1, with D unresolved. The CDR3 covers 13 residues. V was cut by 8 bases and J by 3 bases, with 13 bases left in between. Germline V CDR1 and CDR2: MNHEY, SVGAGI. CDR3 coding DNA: TGTGCCAGCTCCTCCCGGCCTGACACTGAAGCTTTCTTT. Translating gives CASSSRPDTEAFF.

CDR3 nucleotides: TGCGCCAGCAGCTTGGGGACAGGCCCTTACAATGAGCAGTTCTTC. Translated, it gives CASSLGTGPYNEQFF. The gene calls are TRBV5-1 and TRBJ2-1; 7 nucleotides align to TRBD1. CDR1 and CDR2 from the germline V gene are SGHRS and YFSETQ. This CDR3 is built from 15 residues. The V and J ends lost 0 bases and 4 bases, in that order; junction bases with no gene match: 4.

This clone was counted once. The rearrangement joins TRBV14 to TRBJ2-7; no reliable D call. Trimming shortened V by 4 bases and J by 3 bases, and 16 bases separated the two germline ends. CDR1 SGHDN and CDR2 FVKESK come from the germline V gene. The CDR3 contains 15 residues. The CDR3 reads CASSLRLGEIYEQYF. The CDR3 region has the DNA TGTGCCAGCAGCCTAAGGTTGGGCGAGATCTACGAGCAGTACTTC. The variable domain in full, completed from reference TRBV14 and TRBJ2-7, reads EAGVTQFPSHSVIEKGQTVTLRCDPISGHDNLYWYRRVMGKEIKFLLHFVKESKQDESGMPNNRFLAERTGGTYSTLKVQPAELEDSGVYFCASSLRLGEIYEQYFGPGTRLTVT.

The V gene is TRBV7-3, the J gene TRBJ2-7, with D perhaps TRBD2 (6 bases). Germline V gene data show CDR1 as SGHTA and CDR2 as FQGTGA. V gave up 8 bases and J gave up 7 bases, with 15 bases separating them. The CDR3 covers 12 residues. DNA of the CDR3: TGTGCCAGCTCGAGGGGAGGTGGGGAGCAGTACTTC. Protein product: CASSRGGGEQYF.

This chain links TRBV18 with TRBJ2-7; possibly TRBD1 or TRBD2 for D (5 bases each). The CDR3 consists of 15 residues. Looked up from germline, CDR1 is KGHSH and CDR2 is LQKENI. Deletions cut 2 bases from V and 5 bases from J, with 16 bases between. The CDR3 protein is CASSPGTIYADEQYF. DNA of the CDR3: TGTGCCAGCTCACCAGGGACGATTTACGCAGACGAGCAGTACTTC. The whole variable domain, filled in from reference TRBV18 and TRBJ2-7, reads NAGVMQNPRHLVRRRGQEARLRCSPMKGHSHVYWYRQLPEEGLKFMVYLQKENIIDESGMPKERFSAEFPKEGPSILRIQQVVRGDSAAYFCASSPGTIYADEQYFGPGTRLTVT.

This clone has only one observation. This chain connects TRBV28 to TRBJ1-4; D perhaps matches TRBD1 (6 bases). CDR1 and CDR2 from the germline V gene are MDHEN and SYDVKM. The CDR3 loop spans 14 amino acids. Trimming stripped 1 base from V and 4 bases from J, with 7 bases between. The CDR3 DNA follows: TGTGCCAGCAGTTTATCAGGGGTTAATGAAAAACTGTTTTTT. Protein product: CASSLSGVNEKLFF. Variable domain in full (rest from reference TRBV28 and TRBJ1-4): DVKVTQSSRYLVKRTGEKVFLECVQDMDHENMFWYRQDPGLGLRLIYFSYDVKMKEKGDIPEGYSVSREKKERFSLILESASTNQTSMYLCASSLSGVNEKLFFGSGTQLSVL.

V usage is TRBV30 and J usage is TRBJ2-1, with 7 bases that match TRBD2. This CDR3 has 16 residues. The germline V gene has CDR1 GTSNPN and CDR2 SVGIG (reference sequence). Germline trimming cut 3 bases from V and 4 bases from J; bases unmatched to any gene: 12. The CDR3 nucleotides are TGTGCCTGGAGGAAACTGGGAGGGGAGCCGTACAATGAGCAGTTCTTC. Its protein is CAWRKLGGEPYNEQFF.

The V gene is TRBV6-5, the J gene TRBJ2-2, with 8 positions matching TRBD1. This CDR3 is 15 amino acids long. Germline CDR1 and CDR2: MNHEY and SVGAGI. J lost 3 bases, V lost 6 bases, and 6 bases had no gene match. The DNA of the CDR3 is TGTGCCAGCAGGAAGACAGGGGTGGACACCGGGGAGCTGTTTTTT. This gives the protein CASRKTGVDTGELFF.

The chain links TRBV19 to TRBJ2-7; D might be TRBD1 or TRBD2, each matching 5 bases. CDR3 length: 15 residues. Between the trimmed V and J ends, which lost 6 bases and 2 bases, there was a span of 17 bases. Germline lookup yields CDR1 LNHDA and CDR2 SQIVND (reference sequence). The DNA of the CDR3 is TGTGCCAGTAGGGTGGACCGGGACCGCCCCTACGAGCAGTACTTC. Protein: CASRVDRDRPYEQYF.

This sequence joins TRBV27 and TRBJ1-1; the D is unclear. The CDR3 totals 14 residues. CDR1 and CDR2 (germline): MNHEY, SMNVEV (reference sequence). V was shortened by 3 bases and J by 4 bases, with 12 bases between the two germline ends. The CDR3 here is CASSFAGPLTEAFF. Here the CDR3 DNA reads TGTGCCAGCAGTTTCGCAGGTCCCCTCACTGAAGCTTTCTTT.

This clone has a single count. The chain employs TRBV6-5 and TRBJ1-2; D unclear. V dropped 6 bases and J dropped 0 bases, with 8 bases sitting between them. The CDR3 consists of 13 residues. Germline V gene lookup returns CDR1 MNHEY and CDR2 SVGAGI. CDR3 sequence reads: CASSRQANYGYTF. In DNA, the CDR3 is TGTGCCAGCAGCCGACAAGCTAACTATGGCTACACCTTC.

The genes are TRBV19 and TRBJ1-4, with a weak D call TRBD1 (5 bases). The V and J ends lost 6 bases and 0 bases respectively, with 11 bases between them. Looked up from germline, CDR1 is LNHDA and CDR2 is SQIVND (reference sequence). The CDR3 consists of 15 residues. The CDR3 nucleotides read TGTGCCAGTAGCCAGGGTATCGCAACTAATGAAAAACTGTTTTTT. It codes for CASSQGIATNEKLFF.

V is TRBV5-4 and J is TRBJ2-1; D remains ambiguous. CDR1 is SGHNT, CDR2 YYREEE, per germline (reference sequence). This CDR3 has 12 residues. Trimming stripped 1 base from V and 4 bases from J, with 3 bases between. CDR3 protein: CASSLSYNEQFF. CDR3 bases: TGTGCCAGCAGCTTGAGTTACAATGAGCAGTTCTTC.